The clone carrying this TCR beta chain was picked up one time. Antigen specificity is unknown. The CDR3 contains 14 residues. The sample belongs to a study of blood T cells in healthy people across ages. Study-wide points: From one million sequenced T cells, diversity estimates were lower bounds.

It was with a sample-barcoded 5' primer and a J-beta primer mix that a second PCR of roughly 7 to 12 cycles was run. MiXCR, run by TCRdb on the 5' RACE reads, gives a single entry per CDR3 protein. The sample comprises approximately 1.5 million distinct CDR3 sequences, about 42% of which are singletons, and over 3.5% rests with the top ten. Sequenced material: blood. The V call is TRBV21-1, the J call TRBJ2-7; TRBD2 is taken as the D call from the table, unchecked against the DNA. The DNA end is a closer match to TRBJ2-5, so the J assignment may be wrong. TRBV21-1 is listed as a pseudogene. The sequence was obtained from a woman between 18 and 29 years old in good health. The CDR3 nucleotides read TGTGCCAGCGTACTAGCGGGAACTCGGGAGACCCAGTACTTC. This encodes CASVLAGTRETQYF.